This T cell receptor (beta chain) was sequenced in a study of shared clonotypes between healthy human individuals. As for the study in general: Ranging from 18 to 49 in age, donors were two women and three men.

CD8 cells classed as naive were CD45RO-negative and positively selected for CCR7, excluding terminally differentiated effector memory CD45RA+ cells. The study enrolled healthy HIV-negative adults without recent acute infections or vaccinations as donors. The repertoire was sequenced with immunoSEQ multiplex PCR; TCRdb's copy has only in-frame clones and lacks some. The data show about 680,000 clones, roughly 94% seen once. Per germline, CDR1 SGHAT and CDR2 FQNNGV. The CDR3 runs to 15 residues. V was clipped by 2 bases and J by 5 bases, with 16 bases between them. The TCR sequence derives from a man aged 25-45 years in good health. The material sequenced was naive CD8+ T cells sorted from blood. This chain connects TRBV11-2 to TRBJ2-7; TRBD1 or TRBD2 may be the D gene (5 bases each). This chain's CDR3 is CASSLQNGGWDEQYF. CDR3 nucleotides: TGTGCCAGCAGCTTACAGAATGGGGGTTGGGACGAGCAGTACTTC.